This entry describes one T cell receptor (beta chain). The antigen remains undetermined. Profiling relied on immunoSEQ multiplex PCR, and the TCRdb table lists in-frame clones only, not all of them. The sample shows about 140,000 clones, roughly 92% of them seen only once. V lost 4 bases and J lost 2; bases outside the gene matches: 1. Germline V gives CDR1 SGHAT, CDR2 FQDESV (reference sequence). This CDR3 is built from 15 residues. These data come from a study of T cell responses to AZD1222 COVID-19 vaccine. Regarding the study as a whole: In all cases, repertoires were sampled only after the peak T cell response. Spike-specific TCR breadth and depth grew following two AZD1222 doses. White British donors predominated, females outnumbered males, and clonal diversity was possibly underestimated.

The TCR was taken from an adult who received the AZD1222 COVID-19 vaccine. This specimen consisted of peripheral blood, obtained 28 days after the second AZD1222 dose. The rearrangement joins TRBV11-1 to TRBJ2-3; 12 bases match TRBD2. CDR3 coding DNA: TGTGCCAGCAGCTGGACTAGCGGGATCACAGATACGCAGTATTTT. Encoded protein: CASSWTSGITDTQYF. Full variable domain (missing parts from reference TRBV11-1 and TRBJ2-3): EAEVAQSPRYKITEKSQAVAFWCDPISGHATLYWYRQILGQGPELLVQFQDESVVDDSQLPKDRFSAERLKGVDSTLKIQPAELGDSAMYLCASSWTSGITDTQYFGPGTRLTVL.